In this sample, the clone carrying this T cell receptor beta chain turned up once. Its antigen is still unknown. Time point described: peripheral blood 6 weeks after treatment start. The record originates from a study of PD-L1 blockade in urothelial cancer. Study background: Analyses were performed on blood at 3 weeks after treatment start (the second dose) and at 6 weeks.

General study points: Sub-median blood TCR clonality before treatment predicted longer survival.

Assay: immunoSEQ multiplex PCR; the TCRdb copy retains only in-frame clones and omits some. The sample records some 120,000 clones, approximately 89% being singletons. V was pared by 2 bases and J by 7 bases, with 8 bases of the junction left unmatched. Germline-derived CDR1 and CDR2 are WNHNN and SYGVQD (reference sequence). This CDR3 is built from 15 residues. Sample: PBMCs, taken around atezolizumab (anti-PD-L1) treatment. This clonotype was sampled from a man in his sixties with urothelial cancer. The V call is TRBV10-1, the J call TRBJ2-1, with 7 nucleotides matching TRBD1. The CDR3 DNA is TGCGCCAGCAGTGAGAGGAAGGGGGCGCGGAATGAGCAGTTCTTC. Translated, it gives CASSERKGARNEQFF.